This entry concerns a single TCR beta chain. These data belong to a study of blood T cell repertoires in COVID-19. Study summary: The origin of the acute and convalescent COVID-19 samples was the United States, Italy and Spain. From T cells, B-cell-depleted T cells, or PBMCs came the material, which was cDNA or gDNA.

Clones were read by immunoSEQ multiplex PCR, and TCRdb kept only the in-frame ones, dropping some. The table lists about 140,000 clones, 70% to 80% of them singletons, with 9% to 10% in the top ten. The CDR3 runs 14 residues. The junction had 4 bases not matched to a gene; V was cut back by 5 bases and J by 4 bases. The germline V gene encodes CDR1 SGHAT and CDR2 FQNNGV. Material for sequencing was peripheral blood. The TCR comes from a woman between 45 and 60 years old with active or convalescent COVID-19. The V gene is TRBV11-2, the J gene TRBJ1-4, with 7 bases fitting TRBD1. The CDR3, as DNA: TGTGCCAGCAGCCGGGGACAGCTTAATGAAAAACTGTTTTTT. This codes for CASSRGQLNEKLFF.